The clone carrying this TCR beta chain was detected once. The entry originates in a study of blood T cell repertoires in COVID-19. Overall study context: Acute and convalescent COVID-19 samples came from the United States, Italy and Spain.

TCRdb's copy holds only in-frame clones and misses some; the assay was immunoSEQ multiplex PCR. The data show 40,000 to 60,000 clones, with more than 75% seen just once and under 6% held by the top ten. Germline values: CDR1 SGHKS, CDR2 YYEKEE (reference sequence). The V end was cut by 5 bases, the J end by 2 bases, with 10 bases between. CDR3 length: 13 residues. The chain has TRBV5-5 and TRBJ2-5; possibly TRBD1 for D (6 bases). The clonotype originates from a woman aged 60 to 75 with acute or convalescent COVID-19. The sample comprised peripheral blood. CDR3 amino acids: CASRWQGQETQYF. The CDR3, as DNA: TGTGCCAGCAGGTGGCAGGGGCAAGAGACCCAGTACTTC.